Below, one T cell receptor (beta chain) is given with its context. This clone was seen once. There is no known antigen for this receptor. There are no base qualities to consult, and no much larger clone falls within one base. The sample contains more than one DNA sequence encoding this CDR3. TCR CDR3 regions were amplified from genomic DNA by multiplex PCR using the deep immunoSEQ assay. Genomic DNA extracted from each cell subset was distributed evenly over all wells of several immunoSEQ 96-well plates, and each plate served as one replicate. Each replicate PCR for sorted subsets received roughly 200 ng genomic DNA, equal to tens of thousands of T cell genomes. Purified libraries were measured with a Qubit 3.0 fluorometer, size-checked on a Bioanalyzer 2100, and measured again with the KAPA Library Quantification kit. Each immunoSEQ 96-well plate was sequenced on its own single-read 150-cycle Illumina NextSeq 550 flow cell. Under the source paper's analysis protocol: Because only junctional sequences without quality scores were contained in the immunoSEQ output, filtering matching that applied to full-length reads could not be performed. To assign V/J genes and CDR3, sequences were annotated using PyIR, a Python wrapper for IgBLAST v1.9, with IMGT germline references. Reads with weak V/J assignments (E-value above 1e-6), missing CDR3, stop codons, out-of-frame junctions, or ambiguous translated residues were removed. A V3J clonotype was defined by an identical inferred V gene, J gene, and CDR3 amino acid sequence. To compute the percentage overlap between repertoires, the number of shared unique clonotypes was divided by the size of the smaller repertoire. Repertoire richness was assessed with RTK rarefaction, the Chao1 estimator, and Recon v2.1 estimates of unobserved clonotypes. Generation probabilities were computed with OLGA for all TCRbeta clonotypes obtained by the gDNA method from a few donors. The immuneACCESS repertoire file appears here via TCRdb, limited to in-frame rearrangements. These files lack a portion of the clones; in checked studies, under half of the deficit traces to unresolved V genes, and the cause of the others is not known. V, J and clone size are taken as reported in that table, and D and trimming were inferred from the DNA itself. The sample table records 2 million to 3 million clones; over 85% of these occur just once. The leading ten clones occupy 0.11% to 0.15% of the sample.

The V end gives up 1 base and the J end 3 bases, leaving 3 bases in the junction not matched to a gene. Sequences SGHTA (CDR1) and FQGNSA (CDR2) are obtained from the germline V gene. Including the terminal cysteine and phenylalanine, the CDR3 comprises 14 residues. Of all the DNA, just the CDR3 is kept, 42 bases in frame from base 1. This sample is drawn from a study of shared clonotypes between healthy human individuals (dated by TCRdb to 2018 to 2021). Context from the whole study: The cohort comprised a couple of women and a few men aged 18 to 49 years. For each donor, CD4 naive and CD4 memory were each given three plates, CD8 naive was given two plates, and CD8 memory was given one plate. To estimate repertoire size and how much clonotype sharing occurs between individuals, the study deeply sequenced the blood TCR repertoires of about five healthy adults. To increase sequencing depth and limit assay-specific biases, different laboratories used diverse techniques to prepare libraries and sequence TCR repertoires. Each donor's leukapheresis produced roughly between roughly 0.85 and 9.5 billion PBMCs.

The donors were healthy, HIV-negative adults with no recently reported acute infections or vaccinations. Only Caucasian adults living in Nashville, Tennessee, USA were represented among the donors. CD4+ T cells were enriched by magnetic negative selection, after which naive cells were positively selected on CD45RA and the negative fraction was taken as the memory subset. Blood was collected by leukapheresis, and PBMCs were isolated by Ficoll-Histopaque density gradient centrifugation and then cryopreserved in liquid nitrogen vapor phase. Analytical flow cytometry was used to check the purity and quantity of every magnetically sorted T cell population. From each sorted fraction, genomic DNA was isolated and quantified by UV absorbance on a Nanodrop 2000c. General conclusions and limits of the study: Even with the large sequencing depth, rarefaction of the sorted-subset datasets indicated that sequencing was incomplete. Based on pairwise subsampling, the degree of clonotype sharing among donors was expected to be affected by sequencing depth. Clonotypes shared by all four sorted-subset donors showed higher generation probabilities than non-shared clonotypes. Because the study included only a small number of donors, the genetic and exposure-history diversity represented was limited. Sampling was limited to blood, and TCR repertoires in tissue likely differ from TCR repertoires in blood. Naive subsets generally had larger estimated clonotype richness than memory subsets. About 5% of naive CD4, more than 3% of naive CD8, around 2.3% of memory CD4, and approximately 0.4% of memory CD8 clonotypes were shared across several donors.

Specimen: naive CD4+ T cells sorted from blood. The cell subset or site label, as the study defines it: CD45RA+ positively selected. This sequence was found in a man aged 18-30 years in good health. Recombination joined TRBV7-2 with TRBJ2-7; a stretch of 7 junction bases matches TRBD1. CDR3 loop: CASSLEGAGYEQYF. The DNA sequence reads TGTGCCAGCAGCTTAGAGGGGGCGGGCTACGAGCAGTACTTC.